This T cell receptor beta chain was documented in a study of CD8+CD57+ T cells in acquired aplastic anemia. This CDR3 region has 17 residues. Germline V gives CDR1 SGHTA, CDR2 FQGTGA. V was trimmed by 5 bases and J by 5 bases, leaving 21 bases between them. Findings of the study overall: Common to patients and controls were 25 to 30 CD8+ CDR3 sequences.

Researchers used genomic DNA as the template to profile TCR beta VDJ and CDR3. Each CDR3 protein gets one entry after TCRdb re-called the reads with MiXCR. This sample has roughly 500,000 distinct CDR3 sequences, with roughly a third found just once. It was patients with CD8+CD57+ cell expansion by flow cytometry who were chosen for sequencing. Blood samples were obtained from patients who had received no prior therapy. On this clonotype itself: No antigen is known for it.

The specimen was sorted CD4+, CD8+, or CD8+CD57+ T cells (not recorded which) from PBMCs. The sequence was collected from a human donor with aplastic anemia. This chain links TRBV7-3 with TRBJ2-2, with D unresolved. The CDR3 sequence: CASSQDVRGFGTGELFF. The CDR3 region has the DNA TGTGCCAGCAGCCAAGACGTCCGTGGGTTTGGGACCGGGGAGCTGTTTTTT.